There are a few counts of the clone carrying this T cell receptor (beta chain). Its antigen is undetermined. These data are taken from a study of T cell repertoires in cytomegalovirus infection. Across the study: Recently identified HLA-C-restricted CMV epitopes were used, and well-studied HLA-B-restricted CMV epitopes were used as well. Whole-study results and caveats: The study found HLA-C-restricted CMV-specific TCR beta clonotypes dominating the ex vivo response.

The CDR3 has 17 residues. Trimming removed 6 bases from V and 3 bases from J, with 20 bases in between. Each CDR3 protein is one row after TCRdb ran MiXCR on the reads. The table shows about 47,000 distinct CDR3 sequences, with around a fifth occurring only once. The sequence was obtained from a human donor in good health (CMV status not recorded). Some clones in this sample may be carry-over from other donors' samples. Sequences were derived from CD8+ T cells from cultured PBMCs, sampled from culture after CMV antigen stimulation. This chain connects TRBV12-3 or TRBV12-4 to TRBJ2-2; D could derive from TRBD1 or TRBD2 (5 bases each). The DNA of the CDR3 is TGTGCCAGCAGCCTATCGGGGCACATATCATACACCGGGGAGCTGTTTTTT. Translated, it gives CASSLSGHISYTGELFF.